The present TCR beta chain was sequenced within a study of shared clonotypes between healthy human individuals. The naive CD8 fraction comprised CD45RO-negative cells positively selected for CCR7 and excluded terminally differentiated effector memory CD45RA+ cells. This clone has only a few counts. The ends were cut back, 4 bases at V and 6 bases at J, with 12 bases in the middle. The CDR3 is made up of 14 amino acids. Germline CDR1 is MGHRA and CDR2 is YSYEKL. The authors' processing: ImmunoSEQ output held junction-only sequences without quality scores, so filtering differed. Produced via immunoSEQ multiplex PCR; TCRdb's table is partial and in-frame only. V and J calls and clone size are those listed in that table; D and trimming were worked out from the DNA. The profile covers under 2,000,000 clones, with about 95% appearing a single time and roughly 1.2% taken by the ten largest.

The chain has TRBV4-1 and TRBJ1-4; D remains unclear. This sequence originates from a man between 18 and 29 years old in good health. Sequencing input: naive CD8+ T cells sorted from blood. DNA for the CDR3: TGCGCCAGCAGCCTGCTGGTAAAGGATGAAAAACTGTTTTTT. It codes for CASSLLVKDEKLFF.